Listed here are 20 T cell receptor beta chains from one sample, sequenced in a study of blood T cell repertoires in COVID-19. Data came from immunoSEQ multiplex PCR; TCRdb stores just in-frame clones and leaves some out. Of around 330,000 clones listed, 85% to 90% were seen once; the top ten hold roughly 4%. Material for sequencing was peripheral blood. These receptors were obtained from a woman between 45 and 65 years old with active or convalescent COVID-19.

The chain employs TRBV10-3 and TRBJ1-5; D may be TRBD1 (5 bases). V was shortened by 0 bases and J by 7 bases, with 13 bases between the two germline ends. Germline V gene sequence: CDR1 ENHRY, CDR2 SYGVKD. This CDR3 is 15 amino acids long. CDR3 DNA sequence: TGTGCCATCAGTGAGTCGATCGGGGGGAGGCAGCCCCAGCATTTT. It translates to CAISESIGGRQPQHF.

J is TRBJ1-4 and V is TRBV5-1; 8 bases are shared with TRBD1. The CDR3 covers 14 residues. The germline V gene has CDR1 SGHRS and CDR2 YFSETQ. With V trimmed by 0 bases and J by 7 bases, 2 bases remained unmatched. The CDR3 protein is CASSLGQGFEKLFF. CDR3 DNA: TGCGCCAGCAGCTTGGGACAGGGGTTTGAAAAACTGTTTTTT.

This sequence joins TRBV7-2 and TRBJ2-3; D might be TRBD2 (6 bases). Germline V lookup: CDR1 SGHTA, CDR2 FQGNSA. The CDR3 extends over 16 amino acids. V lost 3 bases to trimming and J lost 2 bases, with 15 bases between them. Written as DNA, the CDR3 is TGTGCCAGCAGCTTTCTTAGCGGAGGGTACACAGATACGCAGTATTTT. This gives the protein CASSFLSGGYTDTQYF.

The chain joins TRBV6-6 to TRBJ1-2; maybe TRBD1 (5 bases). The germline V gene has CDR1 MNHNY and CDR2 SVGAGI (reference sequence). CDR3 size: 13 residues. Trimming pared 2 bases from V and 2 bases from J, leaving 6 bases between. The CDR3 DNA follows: TGTGCCAGCAGTTACCGACAGAACTATGGCTACACCTTC. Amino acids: CASSYRQNYGYTF.

The CDR3 loop reads CASSQDLGQGRVEAFF. CDR3 sequence (DNA): TGTGCCAGCAGCCAAGATCTCGGACAGGGTAGGGTTGAAGCTTTCTTT. The chain has TRBV4-2 and TRBJ1-1; TRBD1 agrees at 8 bases. The germline V gene has CDR1 LGHNA and CDR2 YNFKEQ. The V and J ends lost 0 bases and 7 bases, in that order; junction bases with no gene match: 10. This CDR3 has 16 residues.

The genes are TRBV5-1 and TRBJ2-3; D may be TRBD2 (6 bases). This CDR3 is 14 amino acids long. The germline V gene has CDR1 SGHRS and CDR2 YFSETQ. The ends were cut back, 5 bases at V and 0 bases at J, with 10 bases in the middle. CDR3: CASSPGLSTDTQYF. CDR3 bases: TGCGCCAGCAGTCCGGGACTCAGCACAGATACGCAGTATTTT.

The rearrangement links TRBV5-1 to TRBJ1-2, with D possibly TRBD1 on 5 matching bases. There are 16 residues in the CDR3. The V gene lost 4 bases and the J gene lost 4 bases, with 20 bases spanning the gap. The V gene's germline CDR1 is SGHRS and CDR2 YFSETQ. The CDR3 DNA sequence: TGCGCCAGCAGCAGCCTAGGGACTGATTATAGCTATGGCTACACCTTC. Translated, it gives CASSSLGTDYSYGYTF.

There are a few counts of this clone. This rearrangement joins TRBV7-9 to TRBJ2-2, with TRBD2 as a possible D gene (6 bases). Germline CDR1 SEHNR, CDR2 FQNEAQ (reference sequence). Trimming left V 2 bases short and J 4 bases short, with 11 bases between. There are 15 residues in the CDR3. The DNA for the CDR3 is TGTGCCAGCAGCTTAAAACGGGAGCTCACCGGGGAGCTGTTTTTT. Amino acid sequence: CASSLKRELTGELFF.

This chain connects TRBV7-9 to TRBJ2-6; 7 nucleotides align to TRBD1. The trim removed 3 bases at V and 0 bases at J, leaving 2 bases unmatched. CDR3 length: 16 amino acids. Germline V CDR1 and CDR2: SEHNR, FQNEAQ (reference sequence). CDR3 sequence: CASSFGTASGANVLTF. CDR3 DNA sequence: TGTGCCAGCAGCTTTGGGACAGCCTCTGGGGCCAACGTCCTGACTTTC.

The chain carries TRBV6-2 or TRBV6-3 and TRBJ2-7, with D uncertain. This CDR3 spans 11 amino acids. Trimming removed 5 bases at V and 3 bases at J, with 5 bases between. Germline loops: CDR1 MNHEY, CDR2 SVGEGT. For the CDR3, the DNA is TGTGCCAGCAGTCTCGGCTACGAGCAGTACTTC. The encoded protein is CASSLGYEQYF.

CDR3 coding DNA: TGTGCCAGCAGCTTTGGGGGGACAGTCAGTCAATATGGCTACACCTTC. This codes for CASSFGGTVSQYGYTF. The chain joins TRBV7-2 to TRBJ1-2; 7 positions agree with TRBD1. Germline V CDR1 and CDR2: SGHTA, FQGNSA. There are 16 residues in the CDR3. Germline trimming cut 3 bases from V and 5 bases from J; bases unmatched to any gene: 12.

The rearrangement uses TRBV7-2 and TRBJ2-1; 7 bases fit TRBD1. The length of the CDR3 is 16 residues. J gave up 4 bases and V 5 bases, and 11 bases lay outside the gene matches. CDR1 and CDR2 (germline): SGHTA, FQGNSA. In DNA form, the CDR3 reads TGTGCCAGCAGCCTACAAACAGGGGTTTTATACAATGAGCAGTTCTTC. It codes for CASSLQTGVLYNEQFF.

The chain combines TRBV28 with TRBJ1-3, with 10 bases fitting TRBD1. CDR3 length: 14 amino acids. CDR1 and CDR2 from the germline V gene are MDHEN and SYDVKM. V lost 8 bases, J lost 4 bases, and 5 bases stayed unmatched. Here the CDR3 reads CASGDRGSGNTIYF. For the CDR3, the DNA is TGTGCCAGCGGGGACAGGGGTTCAGGAAACACCATATATTTT.

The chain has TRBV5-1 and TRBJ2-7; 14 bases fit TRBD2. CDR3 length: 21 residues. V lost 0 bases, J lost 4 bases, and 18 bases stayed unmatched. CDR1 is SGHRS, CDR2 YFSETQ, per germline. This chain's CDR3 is CASSLGTGDIRTSGRNYEQYF. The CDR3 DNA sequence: TGCGCCAGCAGCTTGGGGACAGGGGACATTCGGACTAGCGGGAGGAATTACGAGCAGTACTTC.

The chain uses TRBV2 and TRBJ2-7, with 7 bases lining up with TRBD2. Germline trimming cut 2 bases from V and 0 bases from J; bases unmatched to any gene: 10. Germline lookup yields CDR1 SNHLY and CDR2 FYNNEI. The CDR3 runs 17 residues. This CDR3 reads CASSELPGLSASYEQYF. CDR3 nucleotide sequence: TGTGCCAGCAGTGAACTGCCGGGACTATCCGCCTCCTACGAGCAGTACTTC.

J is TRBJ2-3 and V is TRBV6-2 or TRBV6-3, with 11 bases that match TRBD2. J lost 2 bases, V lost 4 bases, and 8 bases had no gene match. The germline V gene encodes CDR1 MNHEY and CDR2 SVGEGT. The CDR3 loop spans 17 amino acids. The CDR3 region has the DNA TGTGCCAGCAGTTTAATGACTAGCGGGACCGCCACAGATACGCAGTATTTT. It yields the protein CASSLMTSGTATDTQYF.

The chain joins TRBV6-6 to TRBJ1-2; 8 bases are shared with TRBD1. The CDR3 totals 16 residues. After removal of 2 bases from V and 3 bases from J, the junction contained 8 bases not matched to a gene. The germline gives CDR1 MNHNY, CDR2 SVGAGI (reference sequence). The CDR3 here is CASSYLGQGGDYGYTF. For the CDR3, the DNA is TGTGCCAGCAGTTACCTCGGACAGGGCGGAGACTATGGCTACACCTTC.

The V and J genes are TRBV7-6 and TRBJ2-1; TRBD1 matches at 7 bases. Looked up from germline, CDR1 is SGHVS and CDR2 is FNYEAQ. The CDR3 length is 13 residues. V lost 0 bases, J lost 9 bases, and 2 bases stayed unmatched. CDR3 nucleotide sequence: TGTGCCAGCAGCTTAGCTGACAGGGCTGAGCAGTTCTTC. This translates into CASSLADRAEQFF.

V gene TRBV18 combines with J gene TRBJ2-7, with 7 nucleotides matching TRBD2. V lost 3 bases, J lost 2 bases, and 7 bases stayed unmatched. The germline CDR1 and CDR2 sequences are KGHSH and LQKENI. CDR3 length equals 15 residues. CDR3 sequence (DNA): TGTGCCAGCTCACCTCCGGGGGGTGCCACCTACGAGCAGTACTTC. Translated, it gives CASSPPGGATYEQYF. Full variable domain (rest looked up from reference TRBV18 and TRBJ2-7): NAGVMQNPRHLVRRRGQEARLRCSPMKGHSHVYWYRQLPEEGLKFMVYLQKENIIDESGMPKERFSAEFPKEGPSILRIQQVVRGDSAAYFCASSPPGGATYEQYFGPGTRLTVT.

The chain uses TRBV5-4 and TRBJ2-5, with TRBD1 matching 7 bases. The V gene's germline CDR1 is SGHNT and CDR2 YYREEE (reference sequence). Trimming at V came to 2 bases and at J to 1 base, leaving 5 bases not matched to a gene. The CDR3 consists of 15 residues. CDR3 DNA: TGTGCCAGCAGCTTTCTCCACAGGGGCCAAGAGACCCAGTACTTC. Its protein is CASSFLHRGQETQYF. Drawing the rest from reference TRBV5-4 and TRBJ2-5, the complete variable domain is ETGVTQSPTHLIKTRGQQVTLRCSSQSGHNTVSWYQQALGQGPQFIFQYYREEENGRGNFPPRFSGLQFPNYSSELNVNALELDDSALYLCASSFLHRGQETQYFGPGTRLLVL.